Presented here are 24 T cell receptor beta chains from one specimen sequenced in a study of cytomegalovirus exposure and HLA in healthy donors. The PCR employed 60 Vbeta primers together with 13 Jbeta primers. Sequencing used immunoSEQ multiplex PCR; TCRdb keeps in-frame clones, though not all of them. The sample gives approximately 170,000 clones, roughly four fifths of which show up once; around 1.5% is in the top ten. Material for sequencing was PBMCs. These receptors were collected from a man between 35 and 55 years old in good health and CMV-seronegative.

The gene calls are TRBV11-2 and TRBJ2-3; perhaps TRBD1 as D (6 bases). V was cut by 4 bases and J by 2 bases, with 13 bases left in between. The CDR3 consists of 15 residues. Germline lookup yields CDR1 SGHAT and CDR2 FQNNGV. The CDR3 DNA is TGTGCCAGCAGCTCCACAGGGTCAAACACAGATACGCAGTATTTT. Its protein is CASSSTGSNTDTQYF.

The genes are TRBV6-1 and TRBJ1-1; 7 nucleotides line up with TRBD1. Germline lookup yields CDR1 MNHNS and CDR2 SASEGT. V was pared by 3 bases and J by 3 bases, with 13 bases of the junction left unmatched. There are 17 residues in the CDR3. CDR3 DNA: TGTGCCAGCAGTGATTTAGGGACAGCCCTACAGGACACTGAAGCTTTCTTT. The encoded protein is CASSDLGTALQDTEAFF.

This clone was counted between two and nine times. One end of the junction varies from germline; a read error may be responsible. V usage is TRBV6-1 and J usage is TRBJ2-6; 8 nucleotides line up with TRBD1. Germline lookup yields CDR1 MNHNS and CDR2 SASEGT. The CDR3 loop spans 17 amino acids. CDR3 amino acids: CASSEAYRGAGANGLTF. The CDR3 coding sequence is TGTGCCAGCAGTGAAGCCTACAGGGGGGCTGGGGCCAACGGCCTGACTTTC.

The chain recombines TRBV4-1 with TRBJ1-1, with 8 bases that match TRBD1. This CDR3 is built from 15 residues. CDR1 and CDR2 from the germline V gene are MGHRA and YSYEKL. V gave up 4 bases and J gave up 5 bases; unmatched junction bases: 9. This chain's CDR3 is CASSPRQGMETEAFF. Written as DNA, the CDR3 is TGCGCCAGCAGCCCGCGACAGGGGATGGAGACTGAAGCTTTCTTT.

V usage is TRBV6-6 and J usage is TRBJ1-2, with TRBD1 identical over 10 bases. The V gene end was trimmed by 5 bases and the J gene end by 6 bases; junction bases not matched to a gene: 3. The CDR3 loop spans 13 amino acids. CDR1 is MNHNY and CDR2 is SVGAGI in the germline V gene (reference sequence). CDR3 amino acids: CASSLGQGDGYTF. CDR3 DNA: TGTGCCAGCAGTCTAGGACAGGGGGATGGCTACACCTTC.

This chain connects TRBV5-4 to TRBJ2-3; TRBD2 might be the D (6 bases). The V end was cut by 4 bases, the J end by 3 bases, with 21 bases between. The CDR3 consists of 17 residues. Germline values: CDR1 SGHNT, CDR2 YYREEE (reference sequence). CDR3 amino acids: CASSAPQGGGPTDTQYF. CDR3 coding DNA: TGTGCCAGCAGCGCTCCCCAAGGAGGAGGGCCAACAGATACGCAGTATTTT.

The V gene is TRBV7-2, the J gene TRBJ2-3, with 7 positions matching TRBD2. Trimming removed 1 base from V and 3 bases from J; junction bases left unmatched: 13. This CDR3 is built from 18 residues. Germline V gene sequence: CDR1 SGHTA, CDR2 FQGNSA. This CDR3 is CASSLVVRGRESTDTQYF. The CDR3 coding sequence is TGTGCCAGCAGCTTAGTCGTTCGTGGGAGGGAGTCTACAGATACGCAGTATTTT.

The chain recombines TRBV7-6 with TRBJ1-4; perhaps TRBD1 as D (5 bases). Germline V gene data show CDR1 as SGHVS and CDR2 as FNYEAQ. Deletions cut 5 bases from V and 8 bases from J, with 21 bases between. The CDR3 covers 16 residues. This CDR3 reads CASSPWGLRIGEKLFF. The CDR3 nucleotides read TGTGCCAGCAGCCCTTGGGGACTGAGGATTGGGGAAAAACTGTTTTTT.

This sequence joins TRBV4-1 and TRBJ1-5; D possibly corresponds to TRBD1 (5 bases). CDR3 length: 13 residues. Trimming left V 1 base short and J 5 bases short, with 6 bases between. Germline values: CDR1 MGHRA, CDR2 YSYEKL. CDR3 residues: CASSQVTDQPQHF. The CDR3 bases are TGCGCCAGCAGCCAAGTGACAGATCAGCCCCAGCATTTT.

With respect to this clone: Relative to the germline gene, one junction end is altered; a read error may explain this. The CDR3 DNA follows: TGTGCCATCAGCGAGCAAGACTCTGGGGCCAACGGCCTGACTTTC. Amino acids: CAISEQDSGANGLTF. This chain links TRBV10-3 with TRBJ2-6, with D tentatively TRBD1 (5 bases). The CDR3 sequence is 15 residues long. Germline CDR1 ENHRY, CDR2 SYGVKD.

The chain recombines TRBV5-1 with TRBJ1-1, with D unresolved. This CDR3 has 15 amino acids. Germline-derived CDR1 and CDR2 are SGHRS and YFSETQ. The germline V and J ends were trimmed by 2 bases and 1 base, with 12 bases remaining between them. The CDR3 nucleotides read TGCGCCAGCAGCTTTTCCGCGCCAAGGAACACTGAAGCTTTCTTT. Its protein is CASSFSAPRNTEAFF. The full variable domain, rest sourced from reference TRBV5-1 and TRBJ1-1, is KAGVTQTPRYLIKTRGQQVTLSCSPISGHRSVSWYQQTPGQGLQFLFEYFSETQRNKGNFPGRFSGRQFSNSRSEMNVSTLELGDSALYLCASSFSAPRNTEAFFGQGTRLTVV.

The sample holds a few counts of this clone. The CDR3 spells CASSGDRLTGGELFF. CDR3 in DNA: TGTGCCAGCAGCGGGGACAGATTAACCGGGGGGGAGCTGTTTTTT. V gene TRBV25-1 combines with J gene TRBJ2-2, with 7 bases aligning to TRBD1. The CDR3 runs 15 residues. The V segment lost 6 bases and the J segment 8 bases; nucleotides outside the gene matches: 12. In germline, CDR1 is MGHDK, CDR2 SYGVNS.

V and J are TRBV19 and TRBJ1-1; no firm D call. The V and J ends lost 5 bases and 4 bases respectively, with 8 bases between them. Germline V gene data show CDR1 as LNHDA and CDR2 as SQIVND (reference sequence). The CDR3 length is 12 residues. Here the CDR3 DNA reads TGTGCCAGTAGTCCTCTAGGCACTGAAGCTTTCTTT. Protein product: CASSPLGTEAFF.

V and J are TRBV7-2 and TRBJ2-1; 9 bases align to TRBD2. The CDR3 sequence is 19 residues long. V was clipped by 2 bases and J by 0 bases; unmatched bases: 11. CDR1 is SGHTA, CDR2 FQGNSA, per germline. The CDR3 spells CASSLPLQQRGVSYNEQFF. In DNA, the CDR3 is TGTGCCAGCAGCTTACCATTACAGCAGCGGGGGGTCTCCTACAATGAGCAGTTCTTC. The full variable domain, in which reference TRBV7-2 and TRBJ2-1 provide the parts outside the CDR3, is GAGVSQSPSNKVTEKGKDVELRCDPISGHTALYWYRQSLGQGLEFLIYFQGNSAPDKSGLPSDRFSAERTGGSVSTLTIQRTQQEDSAVYLCASSLPLQQRGVSYNEQFFGPGTRLTVL.

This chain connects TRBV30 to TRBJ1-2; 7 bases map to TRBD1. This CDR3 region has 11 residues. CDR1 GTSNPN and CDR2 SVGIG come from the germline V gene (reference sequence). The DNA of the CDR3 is TGTGGACAGGGAATCAACTATGGCTACACCTTC. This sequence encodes CGQGINYGYTF.

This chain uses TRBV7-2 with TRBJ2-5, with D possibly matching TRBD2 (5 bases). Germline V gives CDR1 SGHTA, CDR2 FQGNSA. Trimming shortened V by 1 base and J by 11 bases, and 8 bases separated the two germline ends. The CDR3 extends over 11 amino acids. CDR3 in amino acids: CASSLEWEQYF. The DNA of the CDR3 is TGTGCCAGCAGCTTAGAATGGGAGCAGTACTTC.

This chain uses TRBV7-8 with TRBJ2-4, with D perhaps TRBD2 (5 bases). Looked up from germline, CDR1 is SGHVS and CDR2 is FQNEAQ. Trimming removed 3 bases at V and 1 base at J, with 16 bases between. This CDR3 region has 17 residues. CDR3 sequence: CASSFSPASPAKNIQYF. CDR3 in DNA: TGTGCCAGCAGCTTCAGCCCGGCTAGCCCGGCCAAAAACATTCAGTACTTC.

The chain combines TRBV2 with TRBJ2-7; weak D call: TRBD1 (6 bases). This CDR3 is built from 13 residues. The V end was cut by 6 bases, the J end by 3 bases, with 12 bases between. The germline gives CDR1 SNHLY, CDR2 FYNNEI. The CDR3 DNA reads TGTGCCAGCAGCCCTGGGACACTCTACGAGCAGTACTTC. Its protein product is CASSPGTLYEQYF. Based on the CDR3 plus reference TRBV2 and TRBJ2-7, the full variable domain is EPEVTQTPSHQVTQMGQEVILRCVPISNHLYFYWYRQILGQKVEFLVSFYNNEISEKSEIFDDQFSVERPDGSNFTLKIRSTKLEDSAMYFCASSPGTLYEQYFGPGTRLTVT.

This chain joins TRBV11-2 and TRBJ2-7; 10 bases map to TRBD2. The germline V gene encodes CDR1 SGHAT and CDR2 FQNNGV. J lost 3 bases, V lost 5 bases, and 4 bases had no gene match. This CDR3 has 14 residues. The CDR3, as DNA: TGTGCCAGCAGCCCCGGGACTAGCGTCTACGAGCAGTACTTC. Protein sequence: CASSPGTSVYEQYF.

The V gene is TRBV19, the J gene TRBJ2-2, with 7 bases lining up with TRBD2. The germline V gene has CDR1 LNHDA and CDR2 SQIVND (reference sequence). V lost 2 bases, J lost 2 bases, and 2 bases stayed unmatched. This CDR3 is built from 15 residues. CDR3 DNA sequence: TGTGCCAGTAGTATAACTAGCGTAAACACCGGGGAGCTGTTTTTT. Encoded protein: CASSITSVNTGELFF.

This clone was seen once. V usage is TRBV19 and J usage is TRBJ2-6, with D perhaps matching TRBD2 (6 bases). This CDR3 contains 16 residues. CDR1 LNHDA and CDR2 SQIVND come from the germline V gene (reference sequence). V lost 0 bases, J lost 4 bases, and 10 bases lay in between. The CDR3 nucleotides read TGTGCCAGTAGTATAGAGCGGGGACCCGGGGCCAACGTCCTGACTTTC. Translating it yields CASSIERGPGANVLTF.

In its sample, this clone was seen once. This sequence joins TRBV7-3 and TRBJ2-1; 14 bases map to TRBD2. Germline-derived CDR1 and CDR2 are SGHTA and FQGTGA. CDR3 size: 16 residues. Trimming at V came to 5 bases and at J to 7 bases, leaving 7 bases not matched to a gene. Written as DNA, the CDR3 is TGTGCCAGCAGCGACACAGGGACTAGCGGGAGAAATGAGCAGTTCTTC. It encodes CASSDTGTSGRNEQFF.

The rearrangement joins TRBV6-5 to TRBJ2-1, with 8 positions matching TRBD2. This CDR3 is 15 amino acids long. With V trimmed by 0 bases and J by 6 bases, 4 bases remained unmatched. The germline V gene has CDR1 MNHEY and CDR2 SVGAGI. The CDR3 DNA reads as TGTGCCAGCAGTTACTCGCCTAGCGGGCGCAATGAGCAGTTCTTC. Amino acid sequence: CASSYSPSGRNEQFF.

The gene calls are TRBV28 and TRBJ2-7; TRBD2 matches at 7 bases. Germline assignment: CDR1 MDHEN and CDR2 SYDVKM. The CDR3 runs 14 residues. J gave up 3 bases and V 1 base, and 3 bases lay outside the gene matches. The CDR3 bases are TGTGCCAGCAGTTTATACGGCGGGGGCTACGAGCAGTACTTC. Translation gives CASSLYGGGYEQYF.